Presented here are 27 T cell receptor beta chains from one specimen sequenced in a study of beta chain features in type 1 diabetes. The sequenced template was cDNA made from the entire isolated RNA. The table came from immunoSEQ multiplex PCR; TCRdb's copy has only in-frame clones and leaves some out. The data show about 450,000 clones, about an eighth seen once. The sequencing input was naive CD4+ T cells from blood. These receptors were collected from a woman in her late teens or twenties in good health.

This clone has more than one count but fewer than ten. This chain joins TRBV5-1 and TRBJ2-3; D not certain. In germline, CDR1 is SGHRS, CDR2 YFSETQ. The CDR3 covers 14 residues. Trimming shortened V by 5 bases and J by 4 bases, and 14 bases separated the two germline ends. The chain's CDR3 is CASRIGSGADTQYF. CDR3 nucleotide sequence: TGCGCCAGCAGGATTGGGTCTGGGGCAGATACGCAGTATTTT.

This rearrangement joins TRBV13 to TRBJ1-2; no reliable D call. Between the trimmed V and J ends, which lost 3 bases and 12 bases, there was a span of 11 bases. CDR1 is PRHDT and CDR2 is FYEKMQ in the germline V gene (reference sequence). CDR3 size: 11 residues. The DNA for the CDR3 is TGTGCCAGCAGCTTCTGGACGGTCAACACCTTC. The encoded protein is CASSFWTVNTF. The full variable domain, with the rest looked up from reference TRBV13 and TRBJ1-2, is AAGVIQSPRHLIKEKRETATLKCYPIPRHDTVYWYQQGPGQDPQFLISFYEKMQSDKGSIPDRFSAQQFSDYHSELNMSSLELGDSALYFCASSFWTVNTFGSGTRLTVV.

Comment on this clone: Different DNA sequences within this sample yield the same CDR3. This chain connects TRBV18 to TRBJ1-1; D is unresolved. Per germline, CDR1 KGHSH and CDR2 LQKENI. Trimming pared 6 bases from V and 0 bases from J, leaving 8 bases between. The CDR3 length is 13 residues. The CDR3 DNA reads TGTGCCAGCTCCCCCGGGATGAACACTGAAGCTTTCTTT. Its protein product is CASSPGMNTEAFF.

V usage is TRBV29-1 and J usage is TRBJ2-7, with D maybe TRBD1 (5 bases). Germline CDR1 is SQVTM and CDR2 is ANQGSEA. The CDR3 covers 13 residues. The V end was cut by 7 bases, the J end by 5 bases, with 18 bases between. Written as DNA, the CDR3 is TGCAGCGCCGCCTCCGCAACAGGCGACGAGCAGTACTTC. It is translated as CSAASATGDEQYF.

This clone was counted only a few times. The CDR3 loop is CAWSAAYEQYF. CDR3 coding DNA: TGTGCCTGGAGTGCGGCCTACGAGCAGTACTTC. The chain links TRBV30 to TRBJ2-7; D remains unclear. V dropped 1 base and J dropped 2 bases, with 3 bases sitting between them. Germline V gene data show CDR1 as GTSNPN and CDR2 as SVGIG (reference sequence). The CDR3 extends over 11 amino acids.

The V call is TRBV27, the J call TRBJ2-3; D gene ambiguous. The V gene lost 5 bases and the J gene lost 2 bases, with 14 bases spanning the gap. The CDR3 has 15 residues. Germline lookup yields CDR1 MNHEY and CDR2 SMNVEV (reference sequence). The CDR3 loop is CASSPTYATTDTQYF. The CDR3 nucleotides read TGTGCCAGCAGTCCGACGTATGCCACCACAGATACGCAGTATTTT.

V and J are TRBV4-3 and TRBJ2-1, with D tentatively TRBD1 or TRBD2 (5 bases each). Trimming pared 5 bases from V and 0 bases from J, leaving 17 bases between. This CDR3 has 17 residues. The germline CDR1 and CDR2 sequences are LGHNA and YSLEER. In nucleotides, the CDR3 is TGCGCCAGCAGCTGGTATCTGGGGGATAGCTCCTACAATGAGCAGTTCTTC. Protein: CASSWYLGDSSYNEQFF.

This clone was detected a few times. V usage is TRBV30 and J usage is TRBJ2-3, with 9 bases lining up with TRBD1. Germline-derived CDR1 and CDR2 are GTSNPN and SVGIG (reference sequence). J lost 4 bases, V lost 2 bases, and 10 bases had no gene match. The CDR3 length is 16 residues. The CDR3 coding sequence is TGTGCCTGGAGTCCAACTGACAGGGGGGGCTCAGATACGCAGTATTTT. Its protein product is CAWSPTDRGGSDTQYF. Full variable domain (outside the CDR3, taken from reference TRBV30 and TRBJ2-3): SQTIHQWPATLVQPVGSPLSLECTVEGTSNPNLYWYRQAAGRGLQLLFYSVGIGQISSEVPQNLSASRPQDRQFILSSKKLLLSDSGFYLCAWSPTDRGGSDTQYFGPGTRLTVL.

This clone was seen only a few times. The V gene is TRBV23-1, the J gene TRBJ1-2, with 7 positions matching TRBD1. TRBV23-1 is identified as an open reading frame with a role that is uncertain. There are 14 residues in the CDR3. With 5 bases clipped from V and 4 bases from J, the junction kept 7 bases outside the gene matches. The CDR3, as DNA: TGCGCCAGCAGTGAAACAGGGGAGCGCTATGGCTACACCTTC. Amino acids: CASSETGERYGYTF.

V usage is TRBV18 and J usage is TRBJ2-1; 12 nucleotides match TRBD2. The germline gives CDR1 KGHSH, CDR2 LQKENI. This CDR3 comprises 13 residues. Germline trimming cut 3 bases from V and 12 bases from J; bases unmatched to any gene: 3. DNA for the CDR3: TGTGCCAGCTCACCGGGACTAGCGGGCGGGCAGTTCTTC. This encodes CASSPGLAGGQFF. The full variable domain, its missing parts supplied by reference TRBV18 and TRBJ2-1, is NAGVMQNPRHLVRRRGQEARLRCSPMKGHSHVYWYRQLPEEGLKFMVYLQKENIIDESGMPKERFSAEFPKEGPSILRIQQVVRGDSAAYFCASSPGLAGGQFFGPGTRLTVL.

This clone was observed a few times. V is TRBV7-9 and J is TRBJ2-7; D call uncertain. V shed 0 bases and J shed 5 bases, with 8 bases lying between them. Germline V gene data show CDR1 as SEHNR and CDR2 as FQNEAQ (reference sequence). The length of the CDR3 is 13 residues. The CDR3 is CASSLALGNEQYF. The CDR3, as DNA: TGTGCCAGCAGCTTAGCGCTAGGGAACGAGCAGTACTTC. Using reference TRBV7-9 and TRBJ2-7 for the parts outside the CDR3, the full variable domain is DTGVSQNPRHKITKRGQNVTFRCDPISEHNRLYWYRQTLGQGPEFLTYFQNEAQLEKSRLLSDRFSAERPKGSFSTLEIQRTEQGDSAMYLCASSLALGNEQYFGPGTRLTVT.

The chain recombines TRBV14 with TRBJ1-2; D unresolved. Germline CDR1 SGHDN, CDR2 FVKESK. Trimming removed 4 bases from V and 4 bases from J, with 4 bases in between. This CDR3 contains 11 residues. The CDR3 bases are TGTGCCAGCAGCCCGGGCTATGGCTACACCTTC. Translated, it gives CASSPGYGYTF.

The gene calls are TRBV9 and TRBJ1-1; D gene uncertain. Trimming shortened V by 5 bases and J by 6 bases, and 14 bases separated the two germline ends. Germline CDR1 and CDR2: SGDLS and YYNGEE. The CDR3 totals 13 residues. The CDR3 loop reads CASSRVGSAEAFF. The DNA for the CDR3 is TGTGCCAGCAGTCGGGTGGGGAGCGCTGAAGCTTTCTTT.

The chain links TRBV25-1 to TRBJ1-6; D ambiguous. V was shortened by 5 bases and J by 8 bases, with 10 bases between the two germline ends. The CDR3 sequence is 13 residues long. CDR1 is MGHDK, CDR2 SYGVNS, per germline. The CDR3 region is CASSPQLDSPLHF. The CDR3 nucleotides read TGTGCCAGCAGTCCTCAGTTGGATTCACCCCTCCACTTT.

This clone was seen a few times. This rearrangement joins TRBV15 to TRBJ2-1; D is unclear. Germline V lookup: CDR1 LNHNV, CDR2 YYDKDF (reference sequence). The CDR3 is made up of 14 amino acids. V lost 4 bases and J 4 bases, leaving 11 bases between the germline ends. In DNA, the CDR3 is TGTGCCACCAGCAAAACTAAGCTGTACAATGAGCAGTTCTTC. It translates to CATSKTKLYNEQFF.

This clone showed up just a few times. CDR3 sequence: CASSVSPNSGNTIYF. The CDR3 DNA reads TGTGCCAGCAGCGTCTCACCAAACTCTGGAAACACCATATATTTT. The V call is TRBV9, the J call TRBJ1-3; the D is unclear. The V gene's germline CDR1 is SGDLS and CDR2 YYNGEE. Trimming pared 2 bases from V and 0 bases from J, leaving 9 bases between. This CDR3 spans 15 amino acids.

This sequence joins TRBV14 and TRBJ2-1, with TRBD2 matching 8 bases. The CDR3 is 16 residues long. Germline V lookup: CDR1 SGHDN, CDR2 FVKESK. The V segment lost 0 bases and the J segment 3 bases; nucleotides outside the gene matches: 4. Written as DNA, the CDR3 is TGTGCCAGCAGCCAAGATCGGGGGACTAGCTACAATGAGCAGTTCTTC. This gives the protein CASSQDRGTSYNEQFF.

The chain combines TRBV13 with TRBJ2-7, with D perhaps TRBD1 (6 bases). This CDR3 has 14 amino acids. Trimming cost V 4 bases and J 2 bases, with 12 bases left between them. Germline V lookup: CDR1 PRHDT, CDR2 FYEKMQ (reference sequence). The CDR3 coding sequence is TGTGCCAGCAGCTCACAGGGAGACCCCTACGAGCAGTACTTC. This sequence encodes CASSSQGDPYEQYF.

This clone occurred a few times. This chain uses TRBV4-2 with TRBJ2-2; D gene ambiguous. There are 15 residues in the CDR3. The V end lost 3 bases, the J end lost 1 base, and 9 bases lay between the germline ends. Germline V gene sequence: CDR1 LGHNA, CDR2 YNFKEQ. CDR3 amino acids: CASSQQTKNTGELFF. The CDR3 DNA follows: TGTGCCAGCAGCCAGCAGACAAAGAACACCGGGGAGCTGTTTTTT.

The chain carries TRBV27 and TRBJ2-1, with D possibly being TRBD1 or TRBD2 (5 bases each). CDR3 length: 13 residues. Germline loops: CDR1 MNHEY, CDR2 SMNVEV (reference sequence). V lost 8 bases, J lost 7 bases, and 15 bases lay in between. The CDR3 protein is CASQPGPWNEQFF. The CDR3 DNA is TGTGCCAGCCAACCGGGGCCCTGGAATGAGCAGTTCTTC.

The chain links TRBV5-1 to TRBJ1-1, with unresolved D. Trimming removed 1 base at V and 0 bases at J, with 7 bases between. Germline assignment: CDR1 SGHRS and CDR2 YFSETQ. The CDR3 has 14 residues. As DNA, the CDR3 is TGCGCCAGCAGCTTGTTCGGGATGAACACTGAAGCTTTCTTT. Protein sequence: CASSLFGMNTEAFF.

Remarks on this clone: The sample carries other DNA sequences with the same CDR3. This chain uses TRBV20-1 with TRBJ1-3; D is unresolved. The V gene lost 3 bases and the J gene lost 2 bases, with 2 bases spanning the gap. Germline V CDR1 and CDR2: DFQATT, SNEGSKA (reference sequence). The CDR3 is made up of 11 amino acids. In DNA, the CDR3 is TGCAGTGCTAGCCCTGGAAACACCATATATTTT. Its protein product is CSASPGNTIYF.

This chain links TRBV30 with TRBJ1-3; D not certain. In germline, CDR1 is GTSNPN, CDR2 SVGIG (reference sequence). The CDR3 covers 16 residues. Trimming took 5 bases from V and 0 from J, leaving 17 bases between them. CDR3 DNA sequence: TGTGCCTGGGACAACCATGGGCTCTCCTCTGGAAACACCATATATTTT. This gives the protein CAWDNHGLSSGNTIYF. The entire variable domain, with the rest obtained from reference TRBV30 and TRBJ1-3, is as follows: SQTIHQWPATLVQPVGSPLSLECTVEGTSNPNLYWYRQAAGRGLQLLFYSVGIGQISSEVPQNLSASRPQDRQFILSSKKLLLSDSGFYLCAWDNHGLSSGNTIYFGEGSWLTVV.

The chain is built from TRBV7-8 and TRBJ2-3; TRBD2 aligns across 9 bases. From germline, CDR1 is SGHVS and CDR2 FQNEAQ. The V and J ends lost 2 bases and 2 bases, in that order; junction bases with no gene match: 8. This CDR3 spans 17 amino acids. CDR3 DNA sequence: TGTGCCAGCAGCTTAAGAGGACCTAGCGGGAACACAGATACGCAGTATTTT. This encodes CASSLRGPSGNTDTQYF.

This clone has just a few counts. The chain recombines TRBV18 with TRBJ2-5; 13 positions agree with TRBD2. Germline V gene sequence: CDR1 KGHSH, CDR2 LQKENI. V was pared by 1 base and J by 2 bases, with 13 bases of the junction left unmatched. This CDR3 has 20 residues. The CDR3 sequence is CASSPRRTAGTSGVQETQYF. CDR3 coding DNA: TGTGCCAGCTCACCACGGAGGACAGCGGGGACTAGCGGGGTGCAAGAGACCCAGTACTTC. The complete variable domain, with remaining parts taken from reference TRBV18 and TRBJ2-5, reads NAGVMQNPRHLVRRRGQEARLRCSPMKGHSHVYWYRQLPEEGLKFMVYLQKENIIDESGMPKERFSAEFPKEGPSILRIQQVVRGDSAAYFCASSPRRTAGTSGVQETQYFGPGTRLLVL.

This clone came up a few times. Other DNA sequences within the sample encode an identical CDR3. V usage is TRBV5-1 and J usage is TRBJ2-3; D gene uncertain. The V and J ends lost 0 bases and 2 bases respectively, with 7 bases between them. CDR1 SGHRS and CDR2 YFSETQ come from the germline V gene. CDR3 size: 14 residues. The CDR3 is CASSLAGPTDTQYF. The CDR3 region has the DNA TGCGCCAGCAGCTTGGCCGGGCCCACAGATACGCAGTATTTT.

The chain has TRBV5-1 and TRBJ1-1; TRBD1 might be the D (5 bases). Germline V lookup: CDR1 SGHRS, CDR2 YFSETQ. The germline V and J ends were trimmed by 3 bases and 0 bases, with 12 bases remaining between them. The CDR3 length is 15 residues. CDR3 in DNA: TGCGCCAGCAGCTCGGGGCGCGGCATGAACACTGAAGCTTTCTTT. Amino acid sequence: CASSSGRGMNTEAFF. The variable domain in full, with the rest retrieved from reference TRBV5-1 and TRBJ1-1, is KAGVTQTPRYLIKTRGQQVTLSCSPISGHRSVSWYQQTPGQGLQFLFEYFSETQRNKGNFPGRFSGRQFSNSRSEMNVSTLELGDSALYLCASSSGRGMNTEAFFGQGTRLTVV.